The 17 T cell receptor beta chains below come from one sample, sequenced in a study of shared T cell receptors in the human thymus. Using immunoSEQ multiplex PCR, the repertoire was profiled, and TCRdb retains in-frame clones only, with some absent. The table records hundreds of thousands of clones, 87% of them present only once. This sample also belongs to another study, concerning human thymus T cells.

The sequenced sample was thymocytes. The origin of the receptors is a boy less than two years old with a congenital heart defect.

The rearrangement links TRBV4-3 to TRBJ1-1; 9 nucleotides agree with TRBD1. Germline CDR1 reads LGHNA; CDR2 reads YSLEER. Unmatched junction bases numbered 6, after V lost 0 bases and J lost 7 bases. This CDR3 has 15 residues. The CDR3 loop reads CASSQETGGKVEAFF. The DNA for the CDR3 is TGCGCCAGCAGCCAAGAGACAGGGGGGAAAGTTGAAGCTTTCTTT.

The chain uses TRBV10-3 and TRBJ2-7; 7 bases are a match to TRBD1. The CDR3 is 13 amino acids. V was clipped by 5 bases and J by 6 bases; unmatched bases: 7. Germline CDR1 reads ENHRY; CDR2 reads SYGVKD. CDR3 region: CAISRQGSREQYF. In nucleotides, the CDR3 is TGTGCCATCAGTAGACAGGGTTCACGCGAGCAGTACTTC.

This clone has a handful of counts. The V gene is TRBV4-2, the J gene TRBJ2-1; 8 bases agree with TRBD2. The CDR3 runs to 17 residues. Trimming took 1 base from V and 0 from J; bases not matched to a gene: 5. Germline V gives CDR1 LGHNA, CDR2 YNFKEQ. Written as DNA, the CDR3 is TGTGCCAGCAGCCAAGGAAGGCGGGGGGCCTCCTACAATGAGCAGTTCTTC. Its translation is CASSQGRRGASYNEQFF.

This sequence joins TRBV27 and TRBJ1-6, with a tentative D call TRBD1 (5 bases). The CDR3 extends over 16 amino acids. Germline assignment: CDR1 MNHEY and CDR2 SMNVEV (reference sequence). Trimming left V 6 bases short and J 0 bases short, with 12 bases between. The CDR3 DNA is TGTGCCAGCAGGTTACGGGGGAGCTCCTATAATTCACCCCTCCACTTT. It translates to CASRLRGSSYNSPLHF.

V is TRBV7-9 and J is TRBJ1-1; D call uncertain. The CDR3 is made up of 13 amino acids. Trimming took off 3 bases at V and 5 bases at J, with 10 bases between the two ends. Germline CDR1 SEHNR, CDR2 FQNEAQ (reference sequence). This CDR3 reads CASSLSGGTEAFF. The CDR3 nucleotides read TGTGCCAGCAGCTTGTCAGGAGGAACTGAAGCTTTCTTT.

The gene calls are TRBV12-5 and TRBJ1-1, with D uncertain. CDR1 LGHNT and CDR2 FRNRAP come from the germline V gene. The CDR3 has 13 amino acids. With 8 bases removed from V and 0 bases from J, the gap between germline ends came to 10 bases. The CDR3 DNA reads TGTGCTAGTTCTCGCGCATTGAACACTGAAGCTTTCTTT. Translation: CASSRALNTEAFF.

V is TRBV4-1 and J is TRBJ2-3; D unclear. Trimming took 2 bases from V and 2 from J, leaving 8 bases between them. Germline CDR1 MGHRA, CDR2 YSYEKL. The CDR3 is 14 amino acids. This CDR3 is CASSQLGYTDTQYF. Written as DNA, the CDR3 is TGCGCCAGCAGCCAACTAGGATACACAGATACGCAGTATTTT.

CDR3 loop: CASSWDRDQPQHF. In DNA, the CDR3 is TGCGCCAGCAGCTGGGACAGGGATCAGCCCCAGCATTTT. J is TRBJ1-5 and V is TRBV5-1; 9 nucleotides agree with TRBD1. Trimming took 3 bases from V and 5 from J; bases not matched to a gene: 0. CDR1 and CDR2 from the germline V gene are SGHRS and YFSETQ. The CDR3 covers 13 residues.

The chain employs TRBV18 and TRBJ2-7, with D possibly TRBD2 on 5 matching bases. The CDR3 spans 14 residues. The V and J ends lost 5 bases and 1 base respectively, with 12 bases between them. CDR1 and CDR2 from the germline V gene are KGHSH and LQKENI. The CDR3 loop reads CASSEGSPSYEQYF. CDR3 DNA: TGTGCCAGCTCAGAGGGATCCCCTTCCTACGAGCAGTACTTC.

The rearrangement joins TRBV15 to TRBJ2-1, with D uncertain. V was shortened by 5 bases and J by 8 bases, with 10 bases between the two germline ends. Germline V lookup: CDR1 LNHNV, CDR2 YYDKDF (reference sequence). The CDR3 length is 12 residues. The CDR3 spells CATSPHRDEQFF. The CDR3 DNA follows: TGTGCCACCAGCCCTCACCGGGATGAGCAGTTCTTC.

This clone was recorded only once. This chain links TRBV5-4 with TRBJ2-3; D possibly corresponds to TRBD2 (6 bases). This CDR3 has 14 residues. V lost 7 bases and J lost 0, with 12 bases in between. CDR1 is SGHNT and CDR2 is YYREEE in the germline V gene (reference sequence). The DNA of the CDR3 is TGTGCCAGCGGATTAGCGGAGAGCACAGATACGCAGTATTTT. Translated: CASGLAESTDTQYF.

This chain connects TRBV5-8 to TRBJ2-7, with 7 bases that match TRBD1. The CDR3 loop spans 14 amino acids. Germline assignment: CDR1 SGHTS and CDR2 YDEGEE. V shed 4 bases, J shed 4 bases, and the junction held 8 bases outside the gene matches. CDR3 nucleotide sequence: TGTGCCAGCAGCAAACCGGGACAGCCTTACGAGCAGTACTTC. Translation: CASSKPGQPYEQYF.

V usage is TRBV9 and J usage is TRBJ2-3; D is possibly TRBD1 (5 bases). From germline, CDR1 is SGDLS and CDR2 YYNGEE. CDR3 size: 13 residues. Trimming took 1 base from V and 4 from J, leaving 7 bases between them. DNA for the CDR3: TGTGCCAGCAGCGTACAGGGTTCAGATACGCAGTATTTT. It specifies CASSVQGSDTQYF.

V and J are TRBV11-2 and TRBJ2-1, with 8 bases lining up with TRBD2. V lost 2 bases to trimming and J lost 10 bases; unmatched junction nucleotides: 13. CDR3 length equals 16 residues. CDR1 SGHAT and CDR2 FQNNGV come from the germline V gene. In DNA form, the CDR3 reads TGTGCCAGCAGCTTACGGACAGCGGGAGAGATTGGAGAGCAGTTCTTC. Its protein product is CASSLRTAGEIGEQFF.

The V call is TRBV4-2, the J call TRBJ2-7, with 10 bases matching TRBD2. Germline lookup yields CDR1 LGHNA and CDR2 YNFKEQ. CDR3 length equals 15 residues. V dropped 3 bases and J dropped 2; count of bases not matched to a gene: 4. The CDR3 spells CASSHLGLATYEQYF. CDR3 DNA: TGTGCCAGCAGCCATTTGGGACTAGCGACCTACGAGCAGTACTTC.

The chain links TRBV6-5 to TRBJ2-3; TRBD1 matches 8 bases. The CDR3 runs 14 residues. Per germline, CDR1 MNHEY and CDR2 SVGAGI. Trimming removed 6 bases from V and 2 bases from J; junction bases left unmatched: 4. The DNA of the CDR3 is TGTGCCAGCAGCGCCCAGGGGGCCACAGATACGCAGTATTTT. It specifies CASSAQGATDTQYF.

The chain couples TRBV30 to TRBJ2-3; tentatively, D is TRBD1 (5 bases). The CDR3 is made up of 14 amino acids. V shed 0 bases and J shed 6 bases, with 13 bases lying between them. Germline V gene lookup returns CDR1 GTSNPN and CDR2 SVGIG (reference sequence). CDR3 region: CAWSVESRADTQYF. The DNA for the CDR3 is TGTGCCTGGAGTGTAGAAAGCAGGGCGGATACGCAGTATTTT.